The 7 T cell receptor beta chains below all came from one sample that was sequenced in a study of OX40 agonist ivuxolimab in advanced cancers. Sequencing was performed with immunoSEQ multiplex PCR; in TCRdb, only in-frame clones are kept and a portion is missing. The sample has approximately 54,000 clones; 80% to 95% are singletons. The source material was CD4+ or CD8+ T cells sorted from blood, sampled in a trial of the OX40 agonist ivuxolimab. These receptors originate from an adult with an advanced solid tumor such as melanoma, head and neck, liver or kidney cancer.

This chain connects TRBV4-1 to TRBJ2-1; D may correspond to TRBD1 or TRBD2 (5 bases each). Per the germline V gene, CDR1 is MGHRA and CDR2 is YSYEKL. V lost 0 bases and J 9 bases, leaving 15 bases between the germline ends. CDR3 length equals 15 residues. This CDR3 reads CASSQEDPDGAEQFF. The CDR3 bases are TGCGCCAGCAGCCAAGAAGACCCGGACGGGGCTGAGCAGTTCTTC.

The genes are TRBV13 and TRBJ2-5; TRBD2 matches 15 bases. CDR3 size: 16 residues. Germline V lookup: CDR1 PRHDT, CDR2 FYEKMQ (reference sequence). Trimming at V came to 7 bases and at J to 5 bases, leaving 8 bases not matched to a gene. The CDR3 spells CASTGLAGGPGETQYF. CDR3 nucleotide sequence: TGTGCCAGCACAGGACTAGCGGGAGGGCCGGGTGAGACCCAGTACTTC.

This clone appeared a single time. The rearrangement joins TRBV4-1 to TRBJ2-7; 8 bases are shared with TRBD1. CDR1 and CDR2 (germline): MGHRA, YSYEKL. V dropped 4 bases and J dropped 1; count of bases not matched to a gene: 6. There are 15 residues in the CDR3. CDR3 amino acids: CASSLGQGESYEQYF. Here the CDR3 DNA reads TGCGCCAGCAGCCTTGGACAGGGCGAGTCCTACGAGCAGTACTTC.

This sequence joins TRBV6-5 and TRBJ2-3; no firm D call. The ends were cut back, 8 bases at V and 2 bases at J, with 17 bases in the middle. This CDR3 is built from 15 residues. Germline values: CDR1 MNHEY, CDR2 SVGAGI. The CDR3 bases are TGTGCCAGCCGGCCGATGGCCTGGGTCACAGATACGCAGTATTTT. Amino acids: CASRPMAWVTDTQYF.

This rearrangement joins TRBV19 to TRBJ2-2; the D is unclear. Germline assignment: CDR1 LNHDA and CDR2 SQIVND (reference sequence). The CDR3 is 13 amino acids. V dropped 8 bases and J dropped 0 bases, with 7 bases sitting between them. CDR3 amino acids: CASRTSNTGELFF. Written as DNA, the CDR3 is TGTGCCAGTCGGACCTCGAACACCGGGGAGCTGTTTTTT. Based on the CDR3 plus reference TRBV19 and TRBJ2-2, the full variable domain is DGGITQSPKYLFRKEGQNVTLSCEQNLNHDAMYWYRQDPGQGLRLIYYSQIVNDFQKGDIAEGYSVSREKKESFPLTVTSAQKNPTAFYLCASRTSNTGELFFGEGSRLTVL.

CDR3: CASNRQGVYTEAFF. The CDR3 DNA sequence: TGCGCCAGCAATCGTCAGGGGGTCTACACTGAAGCTTTCTTT. The chain has TRBV10-2 and TRBJ1-1, with 7 bases lining up with TRBD1. The CDR3 contains 14 residues. The J segment lost 3 bases and the V segment lost 7 bases, leaving 8 bases of the junction unmatched. The germline V gene encodes CDR1 WSHSY and CDR2 SAAADI.

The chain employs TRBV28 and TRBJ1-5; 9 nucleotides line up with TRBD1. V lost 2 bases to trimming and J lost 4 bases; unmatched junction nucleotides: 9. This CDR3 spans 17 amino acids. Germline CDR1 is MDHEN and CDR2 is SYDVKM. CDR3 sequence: CASSLIYGTGFNQPQHF. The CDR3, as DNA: TGTGCCAGCAGTTTAATTTATGGGACAGGGTTTAATCAGCCCCAGCATTTT.